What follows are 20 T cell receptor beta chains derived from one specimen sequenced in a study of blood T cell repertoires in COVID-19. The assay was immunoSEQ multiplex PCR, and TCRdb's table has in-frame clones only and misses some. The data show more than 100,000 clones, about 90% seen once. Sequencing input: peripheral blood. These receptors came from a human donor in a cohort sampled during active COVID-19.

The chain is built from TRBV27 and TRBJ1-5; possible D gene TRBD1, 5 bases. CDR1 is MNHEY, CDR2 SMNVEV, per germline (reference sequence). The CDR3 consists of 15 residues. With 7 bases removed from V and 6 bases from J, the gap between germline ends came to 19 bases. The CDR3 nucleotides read TGTGCCAGCACCCTGAACCCCGGGGGTCGTCAGCCCCAGCATTTT. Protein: CASTLNPGGRQPQHF.

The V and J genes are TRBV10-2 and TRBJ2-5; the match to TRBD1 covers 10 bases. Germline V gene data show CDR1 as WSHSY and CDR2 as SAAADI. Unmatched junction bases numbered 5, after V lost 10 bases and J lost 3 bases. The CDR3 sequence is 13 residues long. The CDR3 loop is CATRGQGKETQYF. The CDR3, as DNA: TGCGCCACCCGGGGACAGGGGAAAGAGACCCAGTACTTC.

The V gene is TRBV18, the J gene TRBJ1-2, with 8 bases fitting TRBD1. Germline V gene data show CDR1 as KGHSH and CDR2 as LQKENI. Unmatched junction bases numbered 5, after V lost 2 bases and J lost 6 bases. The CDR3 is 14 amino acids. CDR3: CASSPGRGQDGYTF. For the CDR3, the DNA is TGTGCCAGCTCACCAGGCAGGGGGCAGGATGGCTACACCTTC. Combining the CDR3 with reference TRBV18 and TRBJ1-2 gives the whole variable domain NAGVMQNPRHLVRRRGQEARLRCSPMKGHSHVYWYRQLPEEGLKFMVYLQKENIIDESGMPKERFSAEFPKEGPSILRIQQVVRGDSAAYFCASSPGRGQDGYTFGSGTRLTVV.

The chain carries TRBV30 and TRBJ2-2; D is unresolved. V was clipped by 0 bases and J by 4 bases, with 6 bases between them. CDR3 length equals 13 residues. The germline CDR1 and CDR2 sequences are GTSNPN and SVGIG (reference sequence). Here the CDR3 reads CAWSVLATGELFF. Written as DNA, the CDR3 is TGTGCCTGGAGTGTTCTGGCCACCGGGGAGCTGTTTTTT.

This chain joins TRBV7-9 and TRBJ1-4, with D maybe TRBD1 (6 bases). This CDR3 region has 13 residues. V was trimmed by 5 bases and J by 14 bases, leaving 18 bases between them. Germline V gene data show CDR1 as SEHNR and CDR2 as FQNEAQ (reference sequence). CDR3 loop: CASSQVGHRVLFF. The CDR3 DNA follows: TGTGCCAGCAGCCAAGTGGGTCACAGGGTCCTGTTTTTT.

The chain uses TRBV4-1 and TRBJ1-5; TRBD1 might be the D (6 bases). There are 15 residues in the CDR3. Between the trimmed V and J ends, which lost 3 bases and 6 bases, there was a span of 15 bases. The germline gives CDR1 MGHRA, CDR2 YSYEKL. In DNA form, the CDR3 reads TGCGCCAGCAGCCACTTAACAGGGTTCAGTCAGCCCCAGCATTTT. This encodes CASSHLTGFSQPQHF.

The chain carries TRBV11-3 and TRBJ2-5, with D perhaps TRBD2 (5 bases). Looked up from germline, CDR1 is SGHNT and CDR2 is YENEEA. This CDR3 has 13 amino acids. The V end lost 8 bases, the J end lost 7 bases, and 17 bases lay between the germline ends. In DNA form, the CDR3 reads TGTGCCAGCCCCCCGGACGGGGTTGCGACCCAGTACTTC. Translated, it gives CASPPDGVATQYF.

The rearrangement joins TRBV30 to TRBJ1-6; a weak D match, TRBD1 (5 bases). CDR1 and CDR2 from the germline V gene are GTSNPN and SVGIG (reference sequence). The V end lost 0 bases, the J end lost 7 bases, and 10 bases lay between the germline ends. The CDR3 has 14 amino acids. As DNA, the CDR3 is TGTGCCTGGAGTGTACGGGGGAGCAATTCACCCCTCCACTTT. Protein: CAWSVRGSNSPLHF.

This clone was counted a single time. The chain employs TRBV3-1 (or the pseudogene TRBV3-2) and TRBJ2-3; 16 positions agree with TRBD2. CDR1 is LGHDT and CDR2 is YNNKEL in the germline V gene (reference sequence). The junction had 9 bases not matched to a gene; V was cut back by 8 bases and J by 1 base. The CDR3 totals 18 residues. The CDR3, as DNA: TGTGCCAGCCAGGGACTAGCGGGAGGGCTTTGGGGCACAGATACGCAGTATTTT. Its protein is CASQGLAGGLWGTDTQYF.

CDR3: CRADRGTEAFF. In DNA, the CDR3 is TGCAGAGCCGACAGGGGTACTGAAGCTTTCTTT. J is TRBJ1-1 and V is TRBV20-1, with 8 bases lining up with TRBD1. Germline V gene sequence: CDR1 DFQATT, CDR2 SNEGSKA (reference sequence). This CDR3 has 11 amino acids.

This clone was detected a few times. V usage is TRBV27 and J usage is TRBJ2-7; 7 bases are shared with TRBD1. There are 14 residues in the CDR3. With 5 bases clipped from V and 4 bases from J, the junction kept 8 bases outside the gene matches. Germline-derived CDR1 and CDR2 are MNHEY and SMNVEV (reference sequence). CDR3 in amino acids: CASSTGVGRYEQYF. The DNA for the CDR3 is TGTGCCAGCAGTACAGGGGTGGGCAGGTACGAGCAGTACTTC.

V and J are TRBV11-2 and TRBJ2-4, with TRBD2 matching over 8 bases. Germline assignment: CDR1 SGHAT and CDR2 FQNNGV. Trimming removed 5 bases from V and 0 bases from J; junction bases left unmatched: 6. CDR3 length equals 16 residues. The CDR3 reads CASSAGGVIAKNIQYF. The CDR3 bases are TGTGCCAGCAGCGCCGGGGGGGTCATAGCCAAAAACATTCAGTACTTC.

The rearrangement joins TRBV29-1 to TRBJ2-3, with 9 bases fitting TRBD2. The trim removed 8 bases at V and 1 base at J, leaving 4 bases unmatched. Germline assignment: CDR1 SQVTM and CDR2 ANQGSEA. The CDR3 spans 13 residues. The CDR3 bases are TGCAGCCTCTCTAGCGGGGGCACAGATACGCAGTATTTT. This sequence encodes CSLSSGGTDTQYF.

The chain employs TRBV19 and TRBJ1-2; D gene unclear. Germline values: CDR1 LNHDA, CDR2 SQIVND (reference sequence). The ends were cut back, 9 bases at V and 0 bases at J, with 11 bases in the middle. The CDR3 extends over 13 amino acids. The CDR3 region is CASVPRTNYGYTF. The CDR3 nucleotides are TGTGCCAGCGTACCCAGGACTAACTATGGCTACACCTTC.

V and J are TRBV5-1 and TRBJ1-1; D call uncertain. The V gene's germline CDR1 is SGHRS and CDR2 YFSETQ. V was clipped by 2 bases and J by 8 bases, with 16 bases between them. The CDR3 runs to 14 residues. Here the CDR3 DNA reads TGCGCCAGCAGCTTTACCGGGGAGAACTGGGAAGCTTTCTTT. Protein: CASSFTGENWEAFF. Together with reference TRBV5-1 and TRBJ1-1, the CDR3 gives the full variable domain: KAGVTQTPRYLIKTRGQQVTLSCSPISGHRSVSWYQQTPGQGLQFLFEYFSETQRNKGNFPGRFSGRQFSNSRSEMNVSTLELGDSALYLCASSFTGENWEAFFGQGTRLTVV.

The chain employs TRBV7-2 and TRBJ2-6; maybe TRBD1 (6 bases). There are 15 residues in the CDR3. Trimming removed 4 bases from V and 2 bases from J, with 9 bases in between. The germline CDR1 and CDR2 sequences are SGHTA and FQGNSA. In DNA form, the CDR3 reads TGTGCCAGCAGCTCCCAGGGGACTGGGGCCAACGTCCTGACTTTC. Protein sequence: CASSSQGTGANVLTF.

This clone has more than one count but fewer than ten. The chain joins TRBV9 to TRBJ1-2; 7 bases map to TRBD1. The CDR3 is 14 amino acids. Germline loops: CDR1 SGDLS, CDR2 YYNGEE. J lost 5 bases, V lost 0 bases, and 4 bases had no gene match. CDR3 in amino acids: CASSVAGGRYGYTF. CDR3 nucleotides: TGTGCCAGCAGCGTAGCAGGGGGAAGGTATGGCTACACCTTC.

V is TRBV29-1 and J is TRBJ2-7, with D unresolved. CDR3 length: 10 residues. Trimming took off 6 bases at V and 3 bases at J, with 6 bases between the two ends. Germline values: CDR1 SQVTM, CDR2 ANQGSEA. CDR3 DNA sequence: TGCAGCGTGGCCGACTACGAGCAGTACTTC. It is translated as CSVADYEQYF.

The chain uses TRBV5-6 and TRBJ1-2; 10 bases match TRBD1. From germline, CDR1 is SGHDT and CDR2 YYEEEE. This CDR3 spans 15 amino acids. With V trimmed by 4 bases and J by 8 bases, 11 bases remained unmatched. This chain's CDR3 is CASSTRDRGGGGYTF. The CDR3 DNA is TGTGCCAGCAGCACCCGGGACAGGGGAGGTGGAGGCTACACCTTC.

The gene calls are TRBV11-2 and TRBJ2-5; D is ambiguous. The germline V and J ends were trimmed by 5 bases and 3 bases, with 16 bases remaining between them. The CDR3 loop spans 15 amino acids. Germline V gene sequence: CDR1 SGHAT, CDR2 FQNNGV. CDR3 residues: CASSHVGHREETQYF. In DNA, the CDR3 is TGTGCCAGCAGCCATGTCGGTCACAGAGAAGAGACCCAGTACTTC.